Included here is one TCR beta chain sequence, with context. Its antigen is unidentified. This sample is drawn from a study of shared clonotypes between healthy human individuals. Turning to the study itself: CD4 naive and CD4 memory each took three plates per donor, while CD8 naive took two and CD8 memory one. The study, taken as a whole, reports: Memory subsets generally showed lower estimated richness than naive subsets.

In the authors' methods: ImmunoSEQ gave junction-only sequences without quality scores, so filtering differed. TCRdb's table, derived via immunoSEQ multiplex PCR, lists solely in-frame clones and lacks some. D and trimming come from the DNA, and the V and J calls and clone size come from that table. This table has some 1.5 million clones, 95% to 99% appearing once. Deletions cut 3 bases from V and 2 bases from J, with 15 bases between. The germline V gene has CDR1 MNHEY and CDR2 SMNVEV (reference sequence). This CDR3 is built from 16 residues. The clonotype was recovered from a man younger than 45 in good health. Material for sequencing was naive CD4+ T cells sorted from blood. Subset: CD45RA+ positively selected. The J gene is TRBJ2-3, the V gene TRBV27; D unresolved. As DNA, the CDR3 is TGTGCCAGCAGTTTTCGACCAACTCGTCTCACAGATACGCAGTATTTT. Its protein is CASSFRPTRLTDTQYF.